The following is a T cell receptor (beta chain) sequence with its context. This CDR3 comprises 15 residues. Trimming took 5 bases from V and 5 from J; bases not matched to a gene: 8. From germline, CDR1 is SGHTA and CDR2 FQGTGA. The data were obtained in a study of blood T cell repertoires in COVID-19. About the research overall: Sources were T cells, B-cell-depleted T cells, or PBMCs; the material itself was cDNA or gDNA.

Some clones are missing from TCRdb's copy, which holds only in-frame ones; the method was immunoSEQ multiplex PCR. In the table there are around 290,000 clones, around nine tenths of which are singletons. The receptor was derived from a woman in her twenties or thirties who had recovered from COVID-19. Sample: PBMCs or T cells enriched from blood (not recorded which). The gene calls are TRBV7-3 and TRBJ2-1, with 8 positions matching TRBD2. CDR3 nucleotides: TGTGCCAGCAGCCCCCGAGCGGGAGCTCACAATGAGCAGTTCTTC. It is translated as CASSPRAGAHNEQFF.